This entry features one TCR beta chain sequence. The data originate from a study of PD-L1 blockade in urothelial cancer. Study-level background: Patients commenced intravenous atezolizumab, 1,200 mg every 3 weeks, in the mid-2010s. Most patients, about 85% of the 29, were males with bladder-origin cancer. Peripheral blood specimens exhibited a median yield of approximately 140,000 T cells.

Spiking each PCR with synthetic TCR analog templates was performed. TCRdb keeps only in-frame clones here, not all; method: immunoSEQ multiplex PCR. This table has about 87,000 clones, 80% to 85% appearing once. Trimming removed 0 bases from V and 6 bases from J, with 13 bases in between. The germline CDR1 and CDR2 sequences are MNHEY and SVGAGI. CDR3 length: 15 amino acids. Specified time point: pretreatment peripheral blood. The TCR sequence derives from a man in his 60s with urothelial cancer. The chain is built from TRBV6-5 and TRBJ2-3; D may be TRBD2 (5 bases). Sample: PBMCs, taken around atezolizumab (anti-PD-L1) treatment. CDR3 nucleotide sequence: TGTGCCAGCAGTTACTCGCGGCAGTGGGAGGATACGCAGTATTTT. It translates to CASSYSRQWEDTQYF.